This passage covers 15 T cell receptor beta chains from one sample sequenced in a study of early T cells in non-severe SARS-CoV-2 infection. One entry per CDR3 protein results from TCRdb running MiXCR on the 5' RACE reads. The sample holds about 61,000 distinct CDR3 sequences; 12% are singletons and the top ten take over 1%. The sequencing used whole blood, collected at baseline. These receptors originate from an adult who was a healthcare worker with PCR-confirmed SARS-CoV-2 infection or an uninfected control (not recorded which). The donor label of this sample is uncertain.

This clonotype occurred many times. V and J are TRBV7-8 and TRBJ2-3; 8 bases fit TRBD2. V trimming: 1 base; J trimming: 7 bases; junction bases outside the gene matches: 10. Germline V gene sequence: CDR1 SGHVS, CDR2 FQNEAQ. The CDR3 contains 16 residues. CDR3 coding DNA: TGTGCCAGCAGCTTAGAGTTTCGGGGGGGCGTTAATACGCAGTATTTT. This codes for CASSLEFRGGVNTQYF.

For the CDR3, the DNA is TGTGCCAGCAGTACCCGGGGCTACACTCCCCTCCACTTT. Protein: CASSTRGYTPLHF. V and J are TRBV12-3 or TRBV12-4 and TRBJ1-6; tentatively, D is TRBD1 (5 bases). V was shortened by 5 bases and J by 13 bases, with 15 bases between the two germline ends. The CDR3 is 13 amino acids.

This clonotype was detected ten times or more. This sequence joins TRBV12-3 or TRBV12-4 and TRBJ2-5; a possible D gene is TRBD1 (6 bases). The CDR3 has 14 residues. The V end was cut by 5 bases, the J end by 5 bases, with 15 bases between. The CDR3 DNA reads as TGTGCCAGCAGTAGGGACACTGGAGTTGAGACCCAGTACTTC. This sequence encodes CASSRDTGVETQYF.

This clonotype was recorded at least ten times. The chain uses TRBV20-1 and TRBJ1-1; possibly TRBD1 for D (6 bases). There are 16 residues in the CDR3. V lost 3 bases and J 0 bases, leaving 17 bases between the germline ends. Germline CDR1 reads DFQATT; CDR2 reads SNEGSKA (reference sequence). Written as DNA, the CDR3 is TGCAGTGCTAGGGATGGGTCAAGGGGGATGAACACTGAAGCTTTCTTT. As protein: CSARDGSRGMNTEAFF.

This clonotype was seen a handful of times. The chain employs TRBV19 and TRBJ2-5; D perhaps matches TRBD1 (5 bases). Trimming cost V 3 bases and J 0 bases, with 5 bases left between them. The CDR3 sequence is 13 residues long. Germline V gene sequence: CDR1 LNHDA, CDR2 SQIVND (reference sequence). CDR3 nucleotide sequence: TGTGCCAGTAGTATGACAGACCAAGAGACCCAGTACTTC. Amino acid sequence: CASSMTDQETQYF.

The V call is TRBV24-1, the J call TRBJ2-3; tentative D call: TRBD2 (7 bases). The CDR3 has 13 residues. With 9 bases removed from V and 3 bases from J, the gap between germline ends came to 12 bases. In germline, CDR1 is KGHDR, CDR2 SFDVKD. As DNA, the CDR3 is TGTGCCACCCAGAAGGGGGGGACAGATACGCAGTATTTT. As protein: CATQKGGTDTQYF.

The chain has TRBV3-1 and TRBJ1-1, with D possibly being TRBD1 (5 bases). Trimming pared 3 bases from V and 5 bases from J, leaving 22 bases between. CDR1 and CDR2 from the germline V gene are LGHDT and YNNKEL (reference sequence). The CDR3 consists of 17 residues. The CDR3 DNA is TGTGCCAGCAGCCACTCCTCTGGGGCCCCCCGGCGGACTGAAGCTTTCTTT. Translated, it gives CASSHSSGAPRRTEAFF.

The chain has TRBV2 and TRBJ1-1, with D maybe TRBD1 (5 bases). Trimming took 7 bases from V and 0 from J, leaving 21 bases between them. Looked up from germline, CDR1 is SNHLY and CDR2 is FYNNEI. This CDR3 spans 17 amino acids. CDR3 DNA sequence: TGTGCCAGCACTAGAAAACGTGTTCGGGGACTGAACACTGAAGCTTTCTTT. Translated, it gives CASTRKRVRGLNTEAFF.

There are many counts of this clonotype. The rearrangement joins TRBV28 to TRBJ1-2; no firm D call. CDR3 length: 11 residues. Between the trimmed V and J ends, which lost 8 bases and 2 bases, there was a span of 6 bases. Germline loops: CDR1 MDHEN, CDR2 SYDVKM. CDR3 amino acids: CASGVNYGYTF. DNA for the CDR3: TGTGCCAGCGGAGTAAACTATGGCTACACCTTC.

This clonotype was seen a handful of times. This sequence joins TRBV18 and TRBJ1-3; D remains unclear. Germline V gives CDR1 KGHSH, CDR2 LQKENI. This CDR3 is built from 13 residues. The V end was cut by 6 bases, the J end by 1 base, with 7 bases between. DNA of the CDR3: TGTGCCAGCTCCCTAAGTTCTGGAAACACCATATATTTT. It translates to CASSLSSGNTIYF. Variable domain in full (rest from reference TRBV18 and TRBJ1-3): NAGVMQNPRHLVRRRGQEARLRCSPMKGHSHVYWYRQLPEEGLKFMVYLQKENIIDESGMPKERFSAEFPKEGPSILRIQQVVRGDSAAYFCASSLSSGNTIYFGEGSWLTVV.

The chain employs TRBV7-3 and TRBJ2-1; 10 positions agree with TRBD2. The ends lost 5 bases at V and 5 bases at J; junction bases unmatched: 6. CDR1 and CDR2 from the germline V gene are SGHTA and FQGTGA. This CDR3 is 15 amino acids long. The DNA for the CDR3 is TGTGCCAGCAGCCCAGGACTAGCGGCCCACAATGAGCAGTTCTTC. The encoded protein is CASSPGLAAHNEQFF. Full variable domain (missing parts from reference TRBV7-3 and TRBJ2-1): GAGVSQTPSNKVTEKGKYVELRCDPISGHTALYWYRQSLGQGPEFLIYFQGTGAADDSGLPNDRFFAVRPEGSVSTLKIQRTERGDSAVYLCASSPGLAAHNEQFFGPGTRLTVL.

This clonotype was seen more than once but under ten times. The chain is built from TRBV18 and TRBJ1-6; no firm D call. Trimming cost V 5 bases and J 0 bases, with 5 bases left between them. The CDR3 is 14 residues long. The V gene's germline CDR1 is KGHSH and CDR2 LQKENI. The CDR3 is CASSASSYNSPLHF. Written as DNA, the CDR3 is TGTGCCAGCTCAGCGAGCTCCTATAATTCACCCCTCCACTTT.

CDR3 nucleotides: TGTGCCATTGCCACCTATGACAGGAGCTATGGCTACACCTTC. Protein product: CAIATYDRSYGYTF. The chain joins TRBV24-1 to TRBJ1-2; D possibly corresponds to TRBD1 (6 bases). The CDR3 is 14 amino acids. V shed 11 bases and J shed 4 bases, with 19 bases lying between them. CDR1 and CDR2 from the germline V gene are KGHDR and SFDVKD.

The rearrangement links TRBV7-6 to TRBJ2-6; the D is unclear. The CDR3 has 16 amino acids. With 5 bases removed from V and 0 bases from J, the gap between germline ends came to 11 bases. Germline lookup yields CDR1 SGHVS and CDR2 FNYEAQ. The CDR3 DNA reads as TGTGCCAGCAGCCCCTTCTCCGGCTCTGGGGCCAACGTCCTGACTTTC. Residues: CASSPFSGSGANVLTF.

V usage is TRBV2 and J usage is TRBJ1-5; D gene uncertain. This CDR3 has 13 residues. The germline gives CDR1 SNHLY, CDR2 FYNNEI. Trimming shortened V by 7 bases and J by 1 base, and 8 bases separated the two germline ends. CDR3 protein: CASKLISNQPQHF. CDR3 nucleotides: TGTGCCAGCAAGTTGATAAGCAATCAGCCCCAGCATTTT.